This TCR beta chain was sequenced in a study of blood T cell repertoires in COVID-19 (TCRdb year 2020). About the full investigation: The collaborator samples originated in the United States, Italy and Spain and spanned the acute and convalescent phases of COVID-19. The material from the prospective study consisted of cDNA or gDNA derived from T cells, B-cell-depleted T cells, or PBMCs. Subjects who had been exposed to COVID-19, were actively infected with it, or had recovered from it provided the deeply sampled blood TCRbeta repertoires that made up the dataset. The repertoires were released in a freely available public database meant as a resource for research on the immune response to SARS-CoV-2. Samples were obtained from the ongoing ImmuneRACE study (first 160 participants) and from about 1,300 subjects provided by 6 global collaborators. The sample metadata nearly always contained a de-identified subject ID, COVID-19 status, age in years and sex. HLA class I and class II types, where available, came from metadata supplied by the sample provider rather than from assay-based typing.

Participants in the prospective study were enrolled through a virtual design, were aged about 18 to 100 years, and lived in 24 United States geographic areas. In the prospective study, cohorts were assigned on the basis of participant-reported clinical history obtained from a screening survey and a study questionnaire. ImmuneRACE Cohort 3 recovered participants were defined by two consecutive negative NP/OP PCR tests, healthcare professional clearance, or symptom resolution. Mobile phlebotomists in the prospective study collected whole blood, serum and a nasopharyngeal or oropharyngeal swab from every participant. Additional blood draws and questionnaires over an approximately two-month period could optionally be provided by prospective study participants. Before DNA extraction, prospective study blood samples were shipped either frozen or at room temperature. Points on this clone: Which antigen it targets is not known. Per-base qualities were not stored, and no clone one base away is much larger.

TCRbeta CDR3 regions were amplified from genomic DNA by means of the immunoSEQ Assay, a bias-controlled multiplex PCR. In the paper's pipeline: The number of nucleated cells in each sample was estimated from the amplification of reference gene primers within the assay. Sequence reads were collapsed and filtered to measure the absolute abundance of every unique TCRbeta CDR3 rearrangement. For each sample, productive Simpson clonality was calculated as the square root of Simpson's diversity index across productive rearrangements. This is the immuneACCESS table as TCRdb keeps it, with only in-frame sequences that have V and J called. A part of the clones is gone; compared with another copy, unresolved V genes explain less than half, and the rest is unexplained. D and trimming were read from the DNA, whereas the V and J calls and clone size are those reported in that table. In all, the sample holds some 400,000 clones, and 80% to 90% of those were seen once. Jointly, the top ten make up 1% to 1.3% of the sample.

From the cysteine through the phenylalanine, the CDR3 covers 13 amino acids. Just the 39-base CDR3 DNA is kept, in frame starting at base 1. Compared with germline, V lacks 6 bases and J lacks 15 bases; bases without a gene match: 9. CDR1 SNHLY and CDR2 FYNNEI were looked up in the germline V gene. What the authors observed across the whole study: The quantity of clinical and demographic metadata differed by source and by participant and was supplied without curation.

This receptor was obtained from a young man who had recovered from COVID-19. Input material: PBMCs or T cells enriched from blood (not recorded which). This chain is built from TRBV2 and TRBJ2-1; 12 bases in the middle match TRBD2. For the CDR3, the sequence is CASRSTSGRGRFF. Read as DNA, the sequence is TGTGCCAGCAGGTCGACTAGCGGGAGAGGGCGGTTCTTC. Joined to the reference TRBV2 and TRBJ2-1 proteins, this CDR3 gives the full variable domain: EPEVTQTPSHQVTQMGQEVILRCVPISNHLYFYWYRQILGQKVEFLVSFYNNEISEKSEIFDDQFSVERPDGSNFTLKIRSTKLEDSAMYFCASRSTSGRGRFFGPGTRLTVL.